This T cell receptor beta chain was profiled in a study of blood T cells in healthy people across ages. General observations from the study: Across the age range, TCR beta diversity per million T cells fell in a roughly linear way.

Whenever a sample was processed, at least 6.5 million PBMCs were isolated. Sample-barcoded 5' priming and a J-beta primer mix drove a second PCR of 7 to 11 cycles. The template-switch adaptor, which had 12 random nucleotides, put a tag on each cDNA molecule. TCRdb analysed the 5' RACE reads with MiXCR anew, one entry per CDR3 protein. The sample includes some 900,000 distinct CDR3 sequences, 29% of them seen just once. This clonotype has a count of ten or more. Its antigen is not identified. The CDR3 covers 16 residues. The germline V gene encodes CDR1 SGHVS and CDR2 FNYEAQ. V lost 3 bases and J lost 5, with 20 bases in between.

This receptor was obtained from a woman older than 75 in good health. Sequencing was done on a sample of blood. J is TRBJ2-7 and V is TRBV7-6; a weak D match, TRBD2 (5 bases). The CDR3 reads CASSLGEISPTNEQYF. CDR3 DNA sequence: TGTGCCAGCAGCTTGGGAGAGATTTCACCAACTAACGAGCAGTACTTC.